A selection of T cell receptor beta chains follows, all from one sample in a study of cytomegalovirus exposure and HLA in healthy donors. Produced via immunoSEQ multiplex PCR; TCRdb's table is partial and in-frame only. The data show approximately 70,000 clones, 80% to 90% seen once. The sequenced material came from PBMCs. Every receptor here comes from a woman aged 25 to 39 in good health and CMV-seronegative. The CDR3 runs from the conserved cysteine through the conserved F or W. A D gene is named only where the DNA matches it firmly. Clone size is given for some rows only: seen once, a few or many times, or a class if the clone is expanded.

v_call,clone_size,d_call,j_call,cdr3_aa,cdr3_nt
TRBV5-1,.,.,TRBJ2-5,CASSLVGGFNGETQYF,TGCGCCAGCAGCTTGGTAGGGGGTTTTAATGGAGAGACCCAGTACTTC
TRBV2,.,TRBD1,TRBJ2-1,CASLTGPSSNEQFF,TGTGCCAGTCTGACAGGGCCCTCGAGCAATGAGCAGTTCTTC
TRBV11-2,.,TRBD1,TRBJ1-6,CASSLRPARTGWDSPLHF,TGTGCCAGCAGCTTACGCCCCGCTAGGACAGGGTGGGACTCACCCCTCCACTTT
TRBV4-1,few,TRBD2,TRBJ2-3,CASSRPTSGGHRTDTQYF,TGCGCCAGCAGCCGGCCCACTAGCGGGGGGCACCGCACAGATACGCAGTATTTT
TRBV10-1,.,.,TRBJ2-1,CASSESVPDEQFF,TGCGCCAGCAGTGAGTCAGTTCCGGATGAGCAGTTCTTC
TRBV7-2,once,TRBD1,TRBJ1-4,CASSLRTGNHEKLFF,TGTGCCAGCAGCTTAAGGACAGGGAATCATGAAAAACTGTTTTTT
TRBV7-8,.,.,TRBJ2-2,CASSLAGAGELFF,TGTGCCAGCAGCTTAGCAGGGGCCGGGGAGCTGTTTTTT
TRBV18,.,TRBD1,TRBJ2-7,CASSPDRGRISHEQYF,TGTGCCAGCTCACCGGACAGGGGGCGAATAAGCCACGAGCAGTACTTC
TRBV29-1,.,TRBD2,TRBJ2-3,CSVEGGGAGDTQYF,TGCAGCGTTGAGGGCGGGGGGGCCGGAGATACGCAGTATTTT
TRBV6-5,.,TRBD1,TRBJ2-2,CASSYETGGNGELFF,TGTGCCAGCAGTTACGAGACAGGGGGCAACGGGGAGCTGTTTTTT
TRBV5-5,.,TRBD1,TRBJ2-7,CASSLWGTGEGEQYF,TGTGCCAGCAGCTTGTGGGGGACAGGGGAGGGCGAGCAGTACTTC
TRBV7-8,.,TRBD2,TRBJ2-7,CASSSGTSGGFHSYEQYF,TGTGCCAGCAGCTCTGGGACTAGCGGGGGCTTTCACTCCTACGAGCAGTACTTC
TRBV7-2,.,TRBD2,TRBJ2-3,CASSLGLAEADTQYF,TGTGCCAGCAGCCTTGGACTAGCGGAAGCGGATACGCAGTATTTT
TRBV18,few,.,TRBJ2-7,CASSPETDSAEQYF,TGTGCCAGCTCACCAGAAACGGACAGTGCCGAGCAGTACTTC
TRBV18,few,.,TRBJ2-3,CASSPGDTQYF,TGTGCCAGCTCACCAGGCGATACGCAGTATTTT
TRBV5-6,.,.,TRBJ2-3,CASSFSYISTDTQYF,TGTGCCAGCAGCTTCTCTTATATCAGCACAGATACGCAGTATTTT
TRBV9,.,TRBD2,TRBJ2-1,CASSVGAGGYNEQFF,TGTGCCAGCAGCGTAGGAGCGGGGGGGTACAATGAGCAGTTCTTC
TRBV5-5,.,.,TRBJ2-1,CASSLPDEQFF,TGTGCCAGCAGCTTACCAGATGAGCAGTTCTTC
TRBV19,.,.,TRBJ1-3,CASSRDPGTIYF,TGTGCCAGTAGTCGAGACCCAGGCACCATATATTTT
TRBV4-1,once,.,TRBJ1-1,CASSQDYVNTEAFF,TGCGCCAGCAGCCAAGACTACGTGAACACTGAAGCTTTCTTT
TRBV14,.,.,TRBJ1-3,CASSKTGLSGNTIYF,TGTGCCAGCAGCAAAACCGGTCTCTCTGGAAACACCATATATTTT
TRBV5-5,.,TRBD1,TRBJ2-5,CASSLDRGRETQYF,TGTGCCAGCAGCCTGGACAGGGGGCGGGAGACCCAGTACTTC
TRBV27,.,TRBD1,TRBJ1-2,CASRLTGGSYGYTF,TGTGCCAGCAGACTGACAGGGGGCAGCTATGGCTACACCTTC
TRBV11-2,.,TRBD2,TRBJ2-5,CASSLWWGGEGEETQYF,TGTGCCAGCAGCTTATGGTGGGGGGGGGAGGGAGAAGAGACCCAGTACTTC
TRBV15,.,TRBD2,TRBJ2-1,CATSREILAGAAHEQFF,TGTGCCACCAGCAGAGAGATACTAGCGGGGGCCGCCCATGAGCAGTTCTTC
TRBV4-1,.,TRBD2,TRBJ2-1,CASSQDVAGGLDEQFF,TGCGCCAGCAGCCAAGACGTAGCGGGGGGGCTAGATGAGCAGTTCTTC